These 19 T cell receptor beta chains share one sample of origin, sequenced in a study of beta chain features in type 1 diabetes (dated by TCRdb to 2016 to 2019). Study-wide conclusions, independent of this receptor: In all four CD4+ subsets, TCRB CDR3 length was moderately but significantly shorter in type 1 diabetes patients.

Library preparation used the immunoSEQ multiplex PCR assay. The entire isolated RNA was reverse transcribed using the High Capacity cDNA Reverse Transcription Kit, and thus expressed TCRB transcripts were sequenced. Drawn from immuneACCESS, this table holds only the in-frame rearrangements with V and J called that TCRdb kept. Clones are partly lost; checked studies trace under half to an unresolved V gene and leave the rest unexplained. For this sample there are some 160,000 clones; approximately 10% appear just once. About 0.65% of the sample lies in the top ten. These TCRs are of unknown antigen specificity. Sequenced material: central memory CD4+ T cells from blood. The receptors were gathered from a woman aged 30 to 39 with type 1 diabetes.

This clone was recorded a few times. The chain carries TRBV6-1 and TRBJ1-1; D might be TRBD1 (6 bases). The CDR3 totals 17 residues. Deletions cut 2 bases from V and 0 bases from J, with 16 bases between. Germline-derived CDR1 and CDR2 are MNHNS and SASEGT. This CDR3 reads CASSEKAGDPMNTEAFF. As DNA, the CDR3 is TGTGCCAGCAGTGAAAAGGCAGGGGACCCAATGAACACTGAAGCTTTCTTT.

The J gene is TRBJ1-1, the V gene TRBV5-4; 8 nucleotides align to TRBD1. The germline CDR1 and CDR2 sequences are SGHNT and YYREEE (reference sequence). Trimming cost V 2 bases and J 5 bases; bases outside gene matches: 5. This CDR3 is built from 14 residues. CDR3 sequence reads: CASSLQGVGTEAFF. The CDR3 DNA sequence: TGTGCCAGCAGCTTACAGGGGGTAGGGACTGAAGCTTTCTTT.

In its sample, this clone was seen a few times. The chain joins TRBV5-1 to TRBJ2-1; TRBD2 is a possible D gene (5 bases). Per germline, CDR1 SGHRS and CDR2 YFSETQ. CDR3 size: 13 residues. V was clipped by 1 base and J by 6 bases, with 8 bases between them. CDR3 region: CASSLLGSNEQFF. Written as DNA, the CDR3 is TGCGCCAGCAGCTTGCTTGGGAGCAATGAGCAGTTCTTC. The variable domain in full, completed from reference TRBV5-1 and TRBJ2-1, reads KAGVTQTPRYLIKTRGQQVTLSCSPISGHRSVSWYQQTPGQGLQFLFEYFSETQRNKGNFPGRFSGRQFSNSRSEMNVSTLELGDSALYLCASSLLGSNEQFFGPGTRLTVL.

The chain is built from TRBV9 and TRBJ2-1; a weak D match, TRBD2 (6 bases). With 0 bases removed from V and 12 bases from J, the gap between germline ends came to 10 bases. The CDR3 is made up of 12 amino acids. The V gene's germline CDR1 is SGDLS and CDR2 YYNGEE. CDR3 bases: TGTGCCAGCAGCGTAGATTTTAGCGGGCAGTTCTTC. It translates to CASSVDFSGQFF. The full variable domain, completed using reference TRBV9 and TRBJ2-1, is DSGVTQTPKHLITATGQRVTLRCSPRSGDLSVYWYQQSLDQGLQFLIQYYNGEERAKGNILERFSAQQFPDLHSELNLSSLELGDSALYFCASSVDFSGQFFGPGTRLTVL.

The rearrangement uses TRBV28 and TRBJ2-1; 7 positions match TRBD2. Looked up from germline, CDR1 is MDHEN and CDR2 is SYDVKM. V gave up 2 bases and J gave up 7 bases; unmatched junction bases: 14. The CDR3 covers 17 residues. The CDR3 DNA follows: TGTGCCAGCAGTTTAGCCTCGAGGAGCGGGACGGGGAATGAGCAGTTCTTC. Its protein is CASSLASRSGTGNEQFF.

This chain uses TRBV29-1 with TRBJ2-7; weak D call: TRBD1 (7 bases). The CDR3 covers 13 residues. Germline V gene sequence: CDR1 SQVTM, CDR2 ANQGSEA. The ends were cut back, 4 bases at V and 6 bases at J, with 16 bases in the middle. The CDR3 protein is CSVAAGGYIEQYF. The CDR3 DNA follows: TGCAGCGTTGCTGCAGGGGGGTATATCGAGCAGTACTTC.

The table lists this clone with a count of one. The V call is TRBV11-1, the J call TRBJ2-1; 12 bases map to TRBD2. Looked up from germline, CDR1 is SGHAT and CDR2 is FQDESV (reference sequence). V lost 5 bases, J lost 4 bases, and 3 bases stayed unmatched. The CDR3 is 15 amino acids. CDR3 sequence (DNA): TGTGCCAGCAGCCAGGGACTAGCGGGTTACAATGAGCAGTTCTTC. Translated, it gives CASSQGLAGYNEQFF.

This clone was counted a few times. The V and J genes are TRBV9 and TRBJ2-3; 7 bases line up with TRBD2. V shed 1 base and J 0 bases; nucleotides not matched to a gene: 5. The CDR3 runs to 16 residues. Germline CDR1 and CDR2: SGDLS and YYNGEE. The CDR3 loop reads CASSVRGGFSTDTQYF. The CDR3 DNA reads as TGTGCCAGCAGCGTAAGGGGAGGGTTTAGCACAGATACGCAGTATTTT.

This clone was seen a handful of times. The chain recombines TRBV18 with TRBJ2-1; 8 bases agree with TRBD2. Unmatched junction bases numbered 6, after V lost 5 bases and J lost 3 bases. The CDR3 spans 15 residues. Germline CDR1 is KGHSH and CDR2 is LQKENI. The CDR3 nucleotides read TGTGCCAGCTCAGAACTAGCGGAGTACTACAATGAGCAGTTCTTC. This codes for CASSELAEYYNEQFF.

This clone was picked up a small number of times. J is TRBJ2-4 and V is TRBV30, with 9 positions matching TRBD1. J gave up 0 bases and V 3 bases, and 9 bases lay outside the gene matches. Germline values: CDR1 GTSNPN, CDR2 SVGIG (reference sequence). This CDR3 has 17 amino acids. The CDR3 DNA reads TGTGCCTGGAGGGCTAAGGGACAGGGACTAGCCAAAAACATTCAGTACTTC. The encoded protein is CAWRAKGQGLAKNIQYF.

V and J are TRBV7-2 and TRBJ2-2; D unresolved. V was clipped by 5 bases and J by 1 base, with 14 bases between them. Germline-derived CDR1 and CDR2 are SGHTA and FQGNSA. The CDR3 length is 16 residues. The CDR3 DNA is TGTGCCAGCAGCCCCGGTGGGCTGCAGAACACCGGGGAGCTGTTTTTT. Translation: CASSPGGLQNTGELFF.

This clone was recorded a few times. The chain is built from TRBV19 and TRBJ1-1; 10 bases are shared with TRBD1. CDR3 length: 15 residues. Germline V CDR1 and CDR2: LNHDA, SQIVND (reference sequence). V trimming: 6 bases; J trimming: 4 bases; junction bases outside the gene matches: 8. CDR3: CASRRQGAAGTEAFF. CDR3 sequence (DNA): TGTGCCAGTAGGAGACAGGGGGCGGCGGGCACTGAAGCTTTCTTT.

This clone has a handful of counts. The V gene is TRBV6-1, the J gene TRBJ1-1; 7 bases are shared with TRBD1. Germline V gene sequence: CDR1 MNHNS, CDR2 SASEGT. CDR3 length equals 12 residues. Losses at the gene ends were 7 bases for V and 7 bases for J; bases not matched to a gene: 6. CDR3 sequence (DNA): TGTGCCAGCACCCGGGACAGATATGAAGCTTTCTTT. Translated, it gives CASTRDRYEAFF.

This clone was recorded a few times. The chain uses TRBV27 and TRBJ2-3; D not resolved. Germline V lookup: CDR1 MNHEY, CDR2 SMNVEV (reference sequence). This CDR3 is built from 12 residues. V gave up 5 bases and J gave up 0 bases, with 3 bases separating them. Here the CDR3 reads CASSQSTDTQYF. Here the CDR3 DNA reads TGTGCCAGCAGTCAAAGCACAGATACGCAGTATTTT.

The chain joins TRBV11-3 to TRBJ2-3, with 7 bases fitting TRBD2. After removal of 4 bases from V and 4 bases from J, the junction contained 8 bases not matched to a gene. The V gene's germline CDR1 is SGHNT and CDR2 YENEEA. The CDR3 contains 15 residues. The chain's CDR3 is CASSSVMGGPDTQYF. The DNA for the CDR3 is TGTGCCAGCAGCTCCGTGATGGGAGGGCCAGATACGCAGTATTTT. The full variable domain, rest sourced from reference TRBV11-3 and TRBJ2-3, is EAGVVQSPRYKIIEKKQPVAFWCNPISGHNTLYWYLQNLGQGPELLIRYENEEAVDDSQLPKDRFSAERLKGVDSTLKIQPAELGDSAVYLCASSSVMGGPDTQYFGPGTRLTVL.

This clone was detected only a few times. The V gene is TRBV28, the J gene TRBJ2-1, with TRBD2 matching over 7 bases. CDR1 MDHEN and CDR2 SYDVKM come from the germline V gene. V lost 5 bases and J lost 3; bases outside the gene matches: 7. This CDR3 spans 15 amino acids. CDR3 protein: CASSPYQRDYNEQFF. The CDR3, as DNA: TGTGCCAGCAGTCCCTATCAGCGGGACTACAATGAGCAGTTCTTC.

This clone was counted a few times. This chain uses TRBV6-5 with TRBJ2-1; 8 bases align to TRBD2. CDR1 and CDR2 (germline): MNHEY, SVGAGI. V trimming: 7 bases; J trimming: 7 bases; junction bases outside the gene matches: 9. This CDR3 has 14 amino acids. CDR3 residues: CASTSASGLNEQFF. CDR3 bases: TGTGCCAGCACGTCGGCTAGCGGGCTAAATGAGCAGTTCTTC.

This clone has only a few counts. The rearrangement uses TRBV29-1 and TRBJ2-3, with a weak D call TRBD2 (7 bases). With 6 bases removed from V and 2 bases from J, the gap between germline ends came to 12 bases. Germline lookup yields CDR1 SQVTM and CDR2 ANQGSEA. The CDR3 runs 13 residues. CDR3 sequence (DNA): TGCAGCGTCGGGGGGCATTCCACAGATACGCAGTATTTT. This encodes CSVGGHSTDTQYF.

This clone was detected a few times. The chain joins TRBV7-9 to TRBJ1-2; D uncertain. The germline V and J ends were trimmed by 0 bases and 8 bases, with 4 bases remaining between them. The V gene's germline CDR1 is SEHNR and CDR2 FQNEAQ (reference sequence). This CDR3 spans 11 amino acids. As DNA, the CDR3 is TGTGCCAGCAGCTTAGCTCAGGGCTACACCTTC. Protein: CASSLAQGYTF.